Below are 10 T cell receptor beta chains sequenced from a single sample in a study of blood T cells in healthy people across ages. The use of a sample-barcoded 5' primer and a J-beta primer mix characterized a second PCR of roughly 6 to 11 cycles. TCRdb reanalysed the 5' RACE reads using MiXCR and keeps one entry per CDR3 protein. The sample has 780,000 or so distinct CDR3 sequences; roughly 25% are singletons. These records were also assigned to another study, of T cells of mothers and their children.

Sequencing was performed on blood. All receptors derive from a boy between 10 and 17 years old in good health.

The chain couples TRBV2 to TRBJ1-4; 8 nucleotides align to TRBD1. CDR3 length: 15 residues. V was clipped by 2 bases and J by 7 bases; unmatched bases: 6. Germline CDR1 and CDR2: SNHLY and FYNNEI. DNA for the CDR3: TGTGCCAGCAGTGAACAGGGGGCTTCGAGTGAAAAACTGTTTTTT. As protein: CASSEQGASSEKLFF.

This clonotype appeared a few times. The gene calls are TRBV20-1 and TRBJ1-5; 7 bases map to TRBD1. This CDR3 is 14 amino acids long. The V gene's germline CDR1 is DFQATT and CDR2 SNEGSKA (reference sequence). J lost 0 bases, V lost 6 bases, and 5 bases had no gene match. The CDR3 spells CSARGENSNQPQHF. Written as DNA, the CDR3 is TGCAGTGCCAGGGGGGAGAATAGCAATCAGCCCCAGCATTTT.

This clonotype was found a few times. This rearrangement joins TRBV9 to TRBJ1-4; D may be TRBD1 (5 bases). Between the trimmed V and J ends, which lost 3 bases and 4 bases, there was a span of 13 bases. The CDR3 loop spans 15 amino acids. Germline V gene sequence: CDR1 SGDLS, CDR2 YYNGEE. The CDR3 loop is CASSARDSDNEKLFF. The CDR3 nucleotides are TGTGCCAGCAGCGCCCGGGACTCAGATAATGAAAAACTGTTTTTT. Drawing the rest from reference TRBV9 and TRBJ1-4, the complete variable domain is DSGVTQTPKHLITATGQRVTLRCSPRSGDLSVYWYQQSLDQGLQFLIQYYNGEERAKGNILERFSAQQFPDLHSELNLSSLELGDSALYFCASSARDSDNEKLFFGSGTQLSVL.

The V and J genes are TRBV29-1 and TRBJ2-3; D gene ambiguous. Per germline, CDR1 SQVTM and CDR2 ANQGSEA. Between the trimmed V and J ends, which lost 5 bases and 4 bases, there was a span of 13 bases. The CDR3 has 13 residues. CDR3 sequence (DNA): TGCAGCGTTTGGCCAGTACCATCAGATACGCAGTATTTT. Translated, it gives CSVWPVPSDTQYF.

Remarks on this clonotype: A much more abundant neighbour one base away suggests this may be a read error. The conserved phenylalanine or tryptophan normally closing the CDR3 is absent here, so this likely arose from a read error. This chain connects TRBV5-1 to TRBJ2-5; 10 nucleotides agree with TRBD2. Trimming cost V 4 bases and J 5 bases; bases outside gene matches: 5. Germline V gene sequence: CDR1 SGHRS, CDR2 YFSETQ. The CDR3 length is 14 residues. The CDR3 DNA is TGCGCCAGCAGCCCACTAGCGGGGAAGGAGACCCAGTACCTC. It specifies CASSPLAGKETQYL.

The genes are TRBV29-1 and TRBJ2-3; 8 bases are a match to TRBD1. Germline CDR1 SQVTM, CDR2 ANQGSEA. The CDR3 sequence is 14 residues long. The V gene end was trimmed by 6 bases and the J gene end by 4 bases; junction bases not matched to a gene: 9. CDR3 DNA sequence: TGCAGCGTCGGCGAGACAGGGGTTGCAGATACGCAGTATTTT. Amino acid sequence: CSVGETGVADTQYF.

This clonotype showed up just once. The V gene is TRBV2, the J gene TRBJ1-4, with TRBD1 identical over 9 bases. Per germline, CDR1 SNHLY and CDR2 FYNNEI. This CDR3 is 15 amino acids long. In nucleotides, the CDR3 is TGTGCAACAAAAGACAGGGGGAGAACTAATGAAAAACTGTTTTTT. It specifies CATKDRGRTNEKLFF.

This rearrangement joins TRBV27 to TRBJ1-1; TRBD1 is a possible D gene (6 bases). The CDR3 is 14 amino acids. V lost 8 bases, J lost 1 base, and 14 bases lay in between. Germline CDR1 and CDR2: MNHEY and SMNVEV (reference sequence). The CDR3 is CASRITGTNTEAFF. In nucleotides, the CDR3 is TGTGCCAGCCGAATCACAGGGACGAACACTGAAGCTTTCTTT.

This clonotype was seen a few times. The chain is built from TRBV9 and TRBJ2-1; no definite D call. The CDR3 totals 13 residues. Germline V gene data show CDR1 as SGDLS and CDR2 as YYNGEE. The V end was cut by 0 bases, the J end by 4 bases, with 5 bases between. This CDR3 reads CASSVAKYNEQFF. CDR3 coding DNA: TGTGCCAGCAGCGTAGCCAAGTACAATGAGCAGTTCTTC.

This sequence joins TRBV12-5 and TRBJ2-1, with D possibly being TRBD1 (5 bases). Trimming took 5 bases from V and 2 from J, leaving 13 bases between them. This CDR3 has 15 residues. From germline, CDR1 is LGHNT and CDR2 FRNRAP. CDR3 residues: CASGGLDTTYNEQFF. For the CDR3, the DNA is TGTGCTAGTGGTGGCTTGGACACCACCTACAATGAGCAGTTCTTC. Supplemented by reference TRBV12-5 and TRBJ2-1, the full variable domain reads DARVTQTPRHKVTEMGQEVTMRCQPILGHNTVFWYRQTMMQGLELLAYFRNRAPLDDSGMPKDRFSAEMPDATLATLKIQPSEPRDSAVYFCASGGLDTTYNEQFFGPGTRLTVL.